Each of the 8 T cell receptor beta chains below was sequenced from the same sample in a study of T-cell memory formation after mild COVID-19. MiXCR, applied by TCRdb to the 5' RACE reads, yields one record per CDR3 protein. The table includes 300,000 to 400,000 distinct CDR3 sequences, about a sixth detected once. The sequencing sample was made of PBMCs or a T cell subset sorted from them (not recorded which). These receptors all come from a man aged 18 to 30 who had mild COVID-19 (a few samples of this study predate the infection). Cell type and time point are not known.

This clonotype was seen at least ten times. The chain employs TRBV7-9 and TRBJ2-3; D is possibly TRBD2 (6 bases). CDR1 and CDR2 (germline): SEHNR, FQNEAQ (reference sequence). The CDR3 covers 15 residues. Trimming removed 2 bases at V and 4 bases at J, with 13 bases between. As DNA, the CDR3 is TGTGCCAGCAGCTTACCCCAGGGACTCCCAGATACGCAGTATTTT. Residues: CASSLPQGLPDTQYF.

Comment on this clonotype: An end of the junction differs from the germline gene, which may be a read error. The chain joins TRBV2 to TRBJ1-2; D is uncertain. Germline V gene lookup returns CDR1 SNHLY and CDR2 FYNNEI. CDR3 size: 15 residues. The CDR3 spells CSSSLTDFVNYGYTF. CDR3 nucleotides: TGTTCCAGCAGTCTGACTGACTTCGTAAACTATGGCTACACCTTC. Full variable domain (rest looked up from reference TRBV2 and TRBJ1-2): EPEVTQTPSHQVTQMGQEVILRCVPISNHLYFYWYRQILGQKVEFLVSFYNNEISEKSEIFDDQFSVERPDGSNFTLKIRSTKLEDSAMYFCSSSLTDFVNYGYTFGSGTRLTVV.

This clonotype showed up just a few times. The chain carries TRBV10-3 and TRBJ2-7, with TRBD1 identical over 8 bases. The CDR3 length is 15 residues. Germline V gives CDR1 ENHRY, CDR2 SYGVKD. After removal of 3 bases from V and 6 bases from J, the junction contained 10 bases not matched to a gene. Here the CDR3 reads CAISDSGTGTLEQYV. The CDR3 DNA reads TGTGCCATCAGTGACTCCGGGACAGGTACCCTCGAGCAGTACGTC.

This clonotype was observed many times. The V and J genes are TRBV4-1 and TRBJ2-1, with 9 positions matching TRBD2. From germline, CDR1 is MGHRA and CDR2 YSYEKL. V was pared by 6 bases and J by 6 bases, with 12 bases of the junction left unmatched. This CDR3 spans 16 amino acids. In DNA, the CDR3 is TGCGCCAGCAGAGCGGGGGAGCGGGGGGATAGCAATGAGCAGTTCTTC. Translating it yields CASRAGERGDSNEQFF.

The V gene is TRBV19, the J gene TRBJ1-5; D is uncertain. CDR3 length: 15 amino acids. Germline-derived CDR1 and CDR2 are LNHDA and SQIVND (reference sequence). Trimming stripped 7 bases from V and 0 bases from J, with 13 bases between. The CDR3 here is CASKESPVSNQPQHF. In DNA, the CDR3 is TGTGCCAGTAAGGAGTCGCCTGTTAGCAATCAGCCCCAGCATTTT. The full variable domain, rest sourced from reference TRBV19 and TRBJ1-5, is DGGITQSPKYLFRKEGQNVTLSCEQNLNHDAMYWYRQDPGQGLRLIYYSQIVNDFQKGDIAEGYSVSREKKESFPLTVTSAQKNPTAFYLCASKESPVSNQPQHFGDGTRLSIL.

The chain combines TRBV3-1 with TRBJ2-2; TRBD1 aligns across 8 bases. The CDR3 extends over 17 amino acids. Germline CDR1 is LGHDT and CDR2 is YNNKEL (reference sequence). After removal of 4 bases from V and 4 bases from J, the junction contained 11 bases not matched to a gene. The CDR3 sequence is CASSPADDRGRTGELFF. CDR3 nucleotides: TGTGCCAGCAGCCCGGCTGATGACAGGGGACGCACCGGGGAGCTGTTTTTT.

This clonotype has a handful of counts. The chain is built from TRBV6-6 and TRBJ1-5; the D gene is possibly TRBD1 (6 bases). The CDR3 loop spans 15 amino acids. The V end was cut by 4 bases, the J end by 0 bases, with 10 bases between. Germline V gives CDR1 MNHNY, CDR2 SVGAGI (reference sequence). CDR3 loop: CASSSGQFSNQPQHF. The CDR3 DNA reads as TGTGCCAGCAGTTCTGGACAGTTTAGCAATCAGCCCCAGCATTTT.

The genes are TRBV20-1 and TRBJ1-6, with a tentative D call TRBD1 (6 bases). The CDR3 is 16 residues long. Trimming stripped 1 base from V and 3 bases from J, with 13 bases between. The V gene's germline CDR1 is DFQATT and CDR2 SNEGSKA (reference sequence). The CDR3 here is CSARVRTDFYNSPLHF. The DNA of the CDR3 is TGCAGTGCTAGAGTTCGGACAGACTTCTATAATTCACCCCTCCACTTT.